This T cell receptor (beta chain) was recorded in a study of blood T cell repertoires in COVID-19. Study as a whole: Sources were T cells, B-cell-depleted T cells, or PBMCs; the material itself was cDNA or gDNA.

Original processing methods: Nucleated cell counts were estimated from reference gene primer amplification. Produced via immunoSEQ multiplex PCR; TCRdb's table is partial and in-frame only. The V and J calls and the clone size are those of that table, but D and trimming were determined from the DNA. The repertoire consists of approximately 76,000 clones, with approximately 80% occurring once and the leading ten covering 5.5% to 7.5%. The CDR3 is 17 amino acids. Germline V gene data show CDR1 as SGDLS and CDR2 as YYNGEE. V was shortened by 4 bases and J by 0 bases, with 19 bases between the two germline ends.

The sequence was collected from a woman aged 55 to 70 with acute or convalescent COVID-19. Sample: peripheral blood. The gene calls are TRBV9 and TRBJ1-2; a weak D match, TRBD1 (5 bases). The CDR3 DNA follows: TGTGCCAGCAGCCCCCAATTAAGGGGCTTTACTAACTATGGCTACACCTTC. This sequence encodes CASSPQLRGFTNYGYTF.